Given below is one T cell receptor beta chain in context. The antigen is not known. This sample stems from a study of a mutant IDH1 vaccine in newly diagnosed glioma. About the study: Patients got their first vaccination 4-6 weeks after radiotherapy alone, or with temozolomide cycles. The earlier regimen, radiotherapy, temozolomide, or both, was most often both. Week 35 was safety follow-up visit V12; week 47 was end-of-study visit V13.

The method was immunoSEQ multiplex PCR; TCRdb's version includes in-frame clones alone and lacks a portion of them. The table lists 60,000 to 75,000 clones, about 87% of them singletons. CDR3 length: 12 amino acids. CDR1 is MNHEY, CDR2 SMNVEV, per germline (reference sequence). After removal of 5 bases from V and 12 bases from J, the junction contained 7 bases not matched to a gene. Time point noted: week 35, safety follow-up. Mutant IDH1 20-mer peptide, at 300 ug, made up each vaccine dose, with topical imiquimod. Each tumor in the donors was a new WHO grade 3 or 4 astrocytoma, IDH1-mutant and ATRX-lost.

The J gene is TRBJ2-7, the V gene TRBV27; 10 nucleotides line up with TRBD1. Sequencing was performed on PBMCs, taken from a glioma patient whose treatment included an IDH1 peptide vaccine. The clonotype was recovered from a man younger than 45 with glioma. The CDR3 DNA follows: TGTGCCAGCAGTCTCCGACAGGGGGCAATGTACTTC. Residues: CASSLRQGAMYF.